This entry features one T cell receptor (beta chain) sequence. This clonotype was recorded a few times. Its target antigen remains unknown. Per-base qualities were not stored, and no clone one base away is much larger. The 40 or so donors, aged about 6 to 95 years, were systemically healthy Caucasian individuals from Russia. Each donor gave about 10 milliliters of peripheral blood, drawn into EDTA-treated Vacutainer tubes. Ficoll-Paque density-gradient centrifugation was used to isolate PBMCs, with at least 6 million obtained per sample. Total RNA, at least 6 micrograms per sample, was extracted from PBMCs with Trizol reagent. For every donor, flow cytometry on a PBMC aliquot measured the percentage of naive CD45RAhigh/CD27high T cells. The sample belongs to a study of blood T cells in healthy people across ages (dated by TCRdb to between 2014 and 2017). In terms of the full investigation: In model experiments, template switching captured roughly one uniquely barcoded TCR beta cDNA molecule for every two T cells. The donors were divided into four age groups: young (average roughly 15 years), middle-aged (approximately 39), aged (approximately 62) and long-lived (about 79). For two donors (one aged 18 to 30 and one aged 80 or older), the study analyzed two additional independent replicas of 1 million unique cDNA reads from the same blood draw. The study measured age-related changes in TCR beta repertoire diversity using deep sequencing normalized with unique cDNA molecular identifiers. To avoid experimental bias, donors of different ages were distributed randomly across sequencing lanes.

The protocol used for the library was 5' RACE. The instrument was an Illumina HiSeq 2500. A second PCR of roughly 7 to 12 cycles was performed with a sample-barcoded 5' primer and a J-beta primer mix. Each TCR beta cDNA molecule received a unique molecular identifier from a template-switch 5' adaptor carrying 12 random nucleotides. Each sample yielded at least 3 million CDR3-containing paired-end reads. The Mint cDNA synthesis kit, primed by a TRBC-specific oligonucleotide, was used to synthesize first-strand cDNA from all RNA. All cDNA was treated with uracil-DNA glycosylase and then went through a first 18-cycle PCR with the universal primers M1SS and BC2_uni_R. The original pipeline was this. For normalization, 1 million high-quality reads were randomly selected from each sample, with every read carrying a distinct molecular identifier. Instead of being binned into consensus sequences, reads that shared molecular identifiers were thrown out. MiTCR, with a Q25 quality threshold and the strictest error-elimination algorithm, was used for CDR3 identification, clonotype clustering and error correction. A nonparametric unseen species model using Euler transformation provided a lower-bound estimate of total TCR beta diversity. In TCRdb, the public reads were trimmed at Q25 with fastp and aligned with MiXCR, with productive beta chains retained. Every entry covers one CDR3 protein and lists the most common genes and DNA from its rows. The V and J calls were not made by the authors but by TCRdb's processing. The sample profile shows about 630,000 distinct CDR3 sequences; 20% to 25% of them were found once. Together, the top ten hold under 4% of the sample.

Results and caveats for the whole study, not just this receptor: The long-lived group showed more naive CD4+ T cells, fewer expanded clones and increased TCR diversity than the aged group, suggesting age selection. The percentage of naive T cells measured by flow cytometry correlated strongly with observed TCR beta diversity. Total diversity estimates from one million sequenced T cells were considered lower bounds and underestimates. Because donor CMV infection status was unknown, age-related changes in expanded clonotypes were potentially confounded. Observed TCR beta diversity per million T cells fell roughly linearly with age, and a significant reduction was already apparent by age about 43. Because profiling used bulk unsorted PBMCs, naive and antigen-experienced compartments could not be compared conclusively.

Counted from cysteine to phenylalanine, this CDR3 has 14 amino acids. Only the CDR3 DNA stays, 42 bases, in frame from base 1. V and J lose 0 bases and 9 bases, and a span of 15 bases separates them. CDR1 and CDR2 (DFQATT, SNEGSKA) derive from the germline V gene (reference sequence). This sequence was found in a man aged 65-85 years in good health. The sample taken for sequencing was blood. The chain links TRBV20-1 with TRBJ1-5; the D segment cannot be called with confidence. The nucleotide sequence is given as TGCAGTGCTAGAGATGGCGGCGGTCGAAGGCCCCAGCATTTT. Its protein reads: CSARDGGGRRPQHF.